One and the same sample provided the 23 T cell receptor beta chains below, sequenced in a study of blood T cell repertoires in COVID-19. Sequencing used immunoSEQ multiplex PCR; TCRdb keeps in-frame clones, though not all of them. The data contain 120,000 or so clones, around 86% of them seen just once; the ten biggest clones take up roughly 4.7%. Sample: peripheral blood. These receptors came from a man between 40 and 49 years old with acute or convalescent COVID-19.

The chain links TRBV9 to TRBJ2-1; D is perhaps TRBD1 (6 bases). Germline V gene sequence: CDR1 SGDLS, CDR2 YYNGEE. The V and J ends lost 3 bases and 5 bases respectively, with 18 bases between them. This CDR3 is 16 amino acids long. CDR3 in amino acids: CASSATGHVGNNEQFF. DNA for the CDR3: TGTGCCAGCAGCGCGACAGGCCACGTGGGAAACAATGAGCAGTTCTTC.

The gene calls are TRBV7-9 and TRBJ2-7; 8 nucleotides align to TRBD2. Germline V CDR1 and CDR2: SEHNR, FQNEAQ (reference sequence). V was clipped by 0 bases and J by 3 bases; unmatched bases: 16. The CDR3 runs to 19 residues. CDR3 region: CASSLAISVRAGALYEQYF. The CDR3 DNA follows: TGTGCCAGCAGCTTAGCAATTTCAGTCAGAGCGGGGGCCCTCTACGAGCAGTACTTC.

The chain is built from TRBV5-1 and TRBJ2-1; 9 nucleotides line up with TRBD1. The trim removed 3 bases at V and 9 bases at J, leaving 10 bases unmatched. Germline V gene data show CDR1 as SGHRS and CDR2 as YFSETQ. The CDR3 runs to 15 residues. Written as DNA, the CDR3 is TGCGCCAGCAGCTCTACAGGGGGCCTGAACGGTGAGCAGTTCTTC. Translation: CASSSTGGLNGEQFF.

This chain uses TRBV11-2 with TRBJ1-1, with TRBD1 as a possible D gene (5 bases). V was shortened by 6 bases and J by 4 bases, with 15 bases between the two germline ends. Germline CDR1 is SGHAT and CDR2 is FQNNGV. CDR3 length: 14 amino acids. CDR3 sequence reads: CASSSGPGVTEAFF. CDR3 DNA sequence: TGTGCCAGCAGTTCAGGACCGGGGGTCACTGAAGCTTTCTTT. The full variable domain, completed using reference TRBV11-2 and TRBJ1-1, is EAGVAQSPRYKIIEKRQSVAFWCNPISGHATLYWYQQILGQGPKLLIQFQNNGVVDDSQLPKDRFSAERLKGVDSTLKIQPAKLEDSAVYLCASSSGPGVTEAFFGQGTRLTVV.

This CDR3 is CASSLSLAGVINEQFF. The CDR3 nucleotides are TGTGCCAGCAGTTTATCACTAGCGGGGGTTATAAATGAGCAGTTCTTC. This rearrangement joins TRBV27 to TRBJ2-1; the match to TRBD2 covers 11 bases. Unmatched junction bases numbered 5, after V lost 0 bases and J lost 7 bases. The CDR3 totals 16 residues. Germline CDR1 and CDR2: MNHEY and SMNVEV (reference sequence).

Regarding this clone: This specimen includes other DNA sequences encoding the same CDR3. J is TRBJ2-7 and V is TRBV20-1; no reliable D call. The CDR3 sequence is 11 residues long. Between the trimmed V and J ends, which lost 0 bases and 4 bases, there was a span of 4 bases. Germline V CDR1 and CDR2: DFQATT, SNEGSKA (reference sequence). The CDR3 DNA reads as TGCAGTGCTAGAGATTCGTACGAGCAGTACTTC. Translated: CSARDSYEQYF.

V and J are TRBV19 and TRBJ1-1; D is possibly TRBD1 (5 bases). V lost 7 bases to trimming and J lost 4 bases, with 10 bases between them. This CDR3 contains 12 residues. Germline CDR1 LNHDA, CDR2 SQIVND (reference sequence). The CDR3: CASISRVTEAFF. The CDR3 bases are TGTGCCAGTATTTCCAGGGTCACTGAAGCTTTCTTT. Filled out from reference TRBV19 and TRBJ1-1, the complete variable domain reads DGGITQSPKYLFRKEGQNVTLSCEQNLNHDAMYWYRQDPGQGLRLIYYSQIVNDFQKGDIAEGYSVSREKKESFPLTVTSAQKNPTAFYLCASISRVTEAFFGQGTRLTVV.

The chain recombines TRBV18 with TRBJ2-1, with TRBD2 identical over 8 bases. The V segment lost 3 bases and the J segment 8 bases; nucleotides outside the gene matches: 12. CDR1 and CDR2 from the germline V gene are KGHSH and LQKENI. This CDR3 spans 16 amino acids. CDR3 sequence (DNA): TGTGCCAGCTCACCCGCCGGGACTAGATTAAGGTATGAGCAGTTCTTC. Amino acid sequence: CASSPAGTRLRYEQFF. Full variable domain (remainder filled in from reference TRBV18 and TRBJ2-1): NAGVMQNPRHLVRRRGQEARLRCSPMKGHSHVYWYRQLPEEGLKFMVYLQKENIIDESGMPKERFSAEFPKEGPSILRIQQVVRGDSAAYFCASSPAGTRLRYEQFFGPGTRLTVL.

The chain combines TRBV6-1 with TRBJ1-1; TRBD1 is a possible D gene (6 bases). The CDR3 covers 15 residues. Between the trimmed V and J ends, which lost 3 bases and 0 bases, there was a span of 11 bases. From germline, CDR1 is MNHNS and CDR2 SASEGT. Here the CDR3 reads CASSDRTVMNTEAFF. The CDR3 coding sequence is TGTGCCAGCAGTGATAGGACAGTCATGAACACTGAAGCTTTCTTT.

This chain links TRBV9 with TRBJ1-4; D gene unclear. The CDR3 length is 15 residues. Per germline, CDR1 SGDLS and CDR2 YYNGEE. V was clipped by 0 bases and J by 0 bases, with 6 bases between them. CDR3 sequence reads: CASSVGTATNEKLFF. CDR3 DNA sequence: TGTGCCAGCAGCGTAGGAACGGCAACTAATGAAAAACTGTTTTTT. The whole variable domain, filled in from reference TRBV9 and TRBJ1-4, reads DSGVTQTPKHLITATGQRVTLRCSPRSGDLSVYWYQQSLDQGLQFLIQYYNGEERAKGNILERFSAQQFPDLHSELNLSSLELGDSALYFCASSVGTATNEKLFFGSGTQLSVL.

The chain couples TRBV5-1 to TRBJ1-1; the match to TRBD1 covers 10 bases. The CDR3 loop spans 15 amino acids. The ends lost 6 bases at V and 4 bases at J; junction bases unmatched: 9. Germline V gene lookup returns CDR1 SGHRS and CDR2 YFSETQ. The DNA for the CDR3 is TGCGCCAGCACCCAAACGACAGGGGGCGTCACTGAAGCTTTCTTT. The encoded protein is CASTQTTGGVTEAFF.

The chain couples TRBV6-2 or TRBV6-3 to TRBJ1-2; D is unresolved. CDR1 is MNHEY and CDR2 is SVGEGT in the germline V gene. CDR3 length equals 14 residues. Deletions cut 5 bases from V and 9 bases from J, with 19 bases between. As DNA, the CDR3 is TGTGCCAGCAGTACCTTGGCCGGGGAGACGAGCTACACCTTC. Protein product: CASSTLAGETSYTF.

The chain joins TRBV19 to TRBJ1-1; 7 bases are shared with TRBD1. The CDR3 is 14 residues long. The germline V gene has CDR1 LNHDA and CDR2 SQIVND (reference sequence). With 7 bases clipped from V and 3 bases from J, the junction kept 8 bases outside the gene matches. Here the CDR3 DNA reads TGTGCCAGTACCCGGGACAGAATTTACACTGAAGCTTTCTTT. Its translation is CASTRDRIYTEAFF.

The rearrangement uses TRBV10-3 and TRBJ1-5; 7 bases are a match to TRBD1. V lost 4 bases to trimming and J lost 0 bases; unmatched junction nucleotides: 15. The length of the CDR3 is 19 residues. Germline V gives CDR1 ENHRY, CDR2 SYGVKD. CDR3: CAISGDDRVGALSNQPQHF. DNA for the CDR3: TGTGCCATCAGTGGTGATGACAGGGTTGGGGCTCTTAGCAATCAGCCCCAGCATTTT.

The chain is built from TRBV18 and TRBJ1-2; 11 bases are shared with TRBD1. V gave up 2 bases and J gave up 4 bases; unmatched junction bases: 3. The V gene's germline CDR1 is KGHSH and CDR2 LQKENI. The CDR3 length is 15 residues. CDR3 bases: TGTGCCAGCTCACCAGGACAGGGGGCTGCCTATGGCTACACCTTC. It translates to CASSPGQGAAYGYTF.

In its sample, this clone was seen once. V and J are TRBV5-5 and TRBJ2-2, with a possible D match to TRBD2 (6 bases). V was clipped by 4 bases and J by 0 bases, with 13 bases between them. The CDR3 is made up of 16 amino acids. Germline CDR1 SGHKS, CDR2 YYEKEE (reference sequence). This CDR3 reads CASSRHGTANTGELFF. CDR3 DNA sequence: TGTGCCAGCAGCCGGCACGGGACTGCGAACACCGGGGAGCTGTTTTTT.

The V gene is TRBV12-3 or TRBV12-4, the J gene TRBJ1-2; possible D gene TRBD1, 6 bases. V lost 5 bases, J lost 7 bases, and 14 bases lay in between. CDR3 length: 13 amino acids. CDR3 in amino acids: CASSQDSFGGYTF. The CDR3 nucleotides are TGTGCCAGCAGTCAGGACAGTTTTGGTGGCTACACCTTC.

The chain has TRBV7-2 and TRBJ2-7; 7 bases line up with TRBD1. Germline trimming cut 1 base from V and 1 base from J; bases unmatched to any gene: 4. The germline gives CDR1 SGHTA, CDR2 FQGNSA. The CDR3 contains 15 residues. The CDR3 nucleotides are TGTGCCAGCAGCTTAGTAGGGACAGAATCCTACGAGCAGTACTTC. Its protein product is CASSLVGTESYEQYF. The variable domain in full, completed from reference TRBV7-2 and TRBJ2-7, reads GAGVSQSPSNKVTEKGKDVELRCDPISGHTALYWYRQSLGQGLEFLIYFQGNSAPDKSGLPSDRFSAERTGGSVSTLTIQRTQQEDSAVYLCASSLVGTESYEQYFGPGTRLTVT.

CDR3 protein: CASSLETSGENEQFF. The CDR3 DNA sequence: TGCGCCAGCAGCTTGGAAACTAGCGGGGAAAATGAGCAGTTCTTC. The chain joins TRBV5-1 to TRBJ2-1; the match to TRBD2 covers 10 bases. CDR3 length: 15 residues. The V and J ends lost 0 bases and 7 bases, in that order; junction bases with no gene match: 4. Per germline, CDR1 SGHRS and CDR2 YFSETQ.

Only one count was recorded for this clone. The rearrangement joins TRBV7-6 to TRBJ1-1, with 7 nucleotides matching TRBD1. CDR1 SGHVS and CDR2 FNYEAQ come from the germline V gene. This CDR3 has 15 amino acids. Trimming at V came to 2 bases and at J to 4 bases, leaving 7 bases not matched to a gene. DNA for the CDR3: TGTGCCAGCAGCTTAAACACAGGGGAAGGCACTGAAGCTTTCTTT. This gives the protein CASSLNTGEGTEAFF.

The J gene is TRBJ1-1, the V gene TRBV5-1, with D perhaps matching TRBD1 (6 bases). Germline values: CDR1 SGHRS, CDR2 YFSETQ. The CDR3 is made up of 16 amino acids. The germline V and J ends were trimmed by 0 bases and 4 bases, with 16 bases remaining between them. DNA for the CDR3: TGCGCCAGCAGCTTGGGGAGCCAGGGGATCGGCACTGAAGCTTTCTTT. Translated, it gives CASSLGSQGIGTEAFF. The full variable domain, its missing parts supplied by reference TRBV5-1 and TRBJ1-1, is KAGVTQTPRYLIKTRGQQVTLSCSPISGHRSVSWYQQTPGQGLQFLFEYFSETQRNKGNFPGRFSGRQFSNSRSEMNVSTLELGDSALYLCASSLGSQGIGTEAFFGQGTRLTVV.

The chain carries TRBV5-1 and TRBJ2-4, with TRBD1 identical over 9 bases. The CDR3 contains 20 residues. Trimming at V came to 4 bases and at J to 3 bases, leaving 20 bases not matched to a gene. Germline V lookup: CDR1 SGHRS, CDR2 YFSETQ. CDR3 in DNA: TGCGCCAGCAGCCCCGAACCGGGACAGGGAACTCCAGGGGACAAAAACATTCAGTACTTC. Protein: CASSPEPGQGTPGDKNIQYF.

The rearrangement links TRBV6-5 to TRBJ1-2; 10 nucleotides agree with TRBD1. In germline, CDR1 is MNHEY, CDR2 SVGAGI. CDR3 length: 13 amino acids. V was clipped by 6 bases and J by 6 bases; unmatched bases: 4. The CDR3 nucleotides read TGTGCCAGCAGGCATGGGACAGGGGATGGCTACACCTTC. It translates to CASRHGTGDGYTF.